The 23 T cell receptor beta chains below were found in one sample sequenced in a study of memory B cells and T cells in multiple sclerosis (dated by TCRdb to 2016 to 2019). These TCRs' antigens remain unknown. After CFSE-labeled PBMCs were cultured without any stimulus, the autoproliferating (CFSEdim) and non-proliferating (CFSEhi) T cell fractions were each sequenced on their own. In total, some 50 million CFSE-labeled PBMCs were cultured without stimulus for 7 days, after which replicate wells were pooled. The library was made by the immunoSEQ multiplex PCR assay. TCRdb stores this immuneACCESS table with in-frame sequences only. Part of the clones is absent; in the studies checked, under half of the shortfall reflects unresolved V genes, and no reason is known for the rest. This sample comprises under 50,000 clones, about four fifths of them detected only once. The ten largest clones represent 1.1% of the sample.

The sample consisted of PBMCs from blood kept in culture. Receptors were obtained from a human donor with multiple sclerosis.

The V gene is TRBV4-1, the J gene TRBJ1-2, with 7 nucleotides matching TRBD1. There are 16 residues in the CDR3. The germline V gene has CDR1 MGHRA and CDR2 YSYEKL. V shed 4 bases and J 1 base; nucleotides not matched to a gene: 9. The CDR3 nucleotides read TGCGCCAGCAGCCCAGTGGTGGACAGGTTTAACTATGGCTACACCTTC. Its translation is CASSPVVDRFNYGYTF.

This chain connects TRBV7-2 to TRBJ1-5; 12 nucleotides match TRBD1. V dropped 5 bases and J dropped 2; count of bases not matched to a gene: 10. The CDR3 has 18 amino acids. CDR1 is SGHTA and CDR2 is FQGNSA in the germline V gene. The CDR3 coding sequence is TGTGCCAGCAGCCGTCCCGGGACAGGGGGCGGAGGCAATCAGCCCCAGCATTTT. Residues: CASSRPGTGGGGNQPQHF.

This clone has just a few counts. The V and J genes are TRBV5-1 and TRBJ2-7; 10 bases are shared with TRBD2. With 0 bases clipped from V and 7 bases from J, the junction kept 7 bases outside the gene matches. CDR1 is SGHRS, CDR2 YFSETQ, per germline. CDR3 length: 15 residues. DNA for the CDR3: TGCGCCAGCAGCTTGGTCCTAGCGGGGGCAAGGGAGCAGTACTTC. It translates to CASSLVLAGAREQYF.

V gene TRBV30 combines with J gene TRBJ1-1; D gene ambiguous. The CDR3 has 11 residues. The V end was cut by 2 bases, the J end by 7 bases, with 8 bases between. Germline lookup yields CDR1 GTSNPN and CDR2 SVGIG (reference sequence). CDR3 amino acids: CAWSLGGEAFF. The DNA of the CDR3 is TGTGCCTGGAGTCTAGGAGGTGAAGCTTTCTTT.

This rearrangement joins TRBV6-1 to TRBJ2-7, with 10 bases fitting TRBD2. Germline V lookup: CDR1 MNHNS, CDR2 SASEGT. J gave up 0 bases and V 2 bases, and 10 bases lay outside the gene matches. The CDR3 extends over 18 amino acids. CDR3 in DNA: TGTGCCAGCAGTGAAAGGGCTAGCGGGGGCCTTAGCTCCTACGAGCAGTACTTC. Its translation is CASSERASGGLSSYEQYF.

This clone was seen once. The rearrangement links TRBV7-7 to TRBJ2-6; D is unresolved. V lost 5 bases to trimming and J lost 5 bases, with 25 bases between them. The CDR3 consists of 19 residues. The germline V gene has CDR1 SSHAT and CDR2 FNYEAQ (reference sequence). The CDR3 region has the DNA TGTGCCAGCAGCACTGCTATTAAGTGCCACAAAAGTCGGGCCAACGTCCTGACTTTC. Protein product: CASSTAIKCHKSRANVLTF.

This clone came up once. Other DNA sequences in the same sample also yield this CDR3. The CDR3 DNA follows: TGTGCCAGCAGCAACCGGGGTTGGGACACTCCCCAGCCCTACGAGCAGTACTTC. Translating gives CASSNRGWDTPQPYEQYF. This chain uses TRBV7-8 with TRBJ2-7; weak D call: TRBD1 (6 bases). Germline values: CDR1 SGHVS, CDR2 FQNEAQ. The germline V and J ends were trimmed by 5 bases and 2 bases, with 25 bases remaining between them. The CDR3 has 18 residues.

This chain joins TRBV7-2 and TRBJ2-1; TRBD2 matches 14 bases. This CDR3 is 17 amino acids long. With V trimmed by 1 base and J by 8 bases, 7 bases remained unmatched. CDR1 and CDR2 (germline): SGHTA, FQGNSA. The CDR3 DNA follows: TGTGCCAGCAGCTTAGGACCGACTAGCGGGGGGGGCTATGAGCAGTTCTTC. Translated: CASSLGPTSGGGYEQFF.

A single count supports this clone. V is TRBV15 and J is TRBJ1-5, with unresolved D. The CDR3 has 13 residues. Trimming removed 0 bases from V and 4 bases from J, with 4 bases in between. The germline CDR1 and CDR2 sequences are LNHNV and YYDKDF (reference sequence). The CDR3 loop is CATSRDRNQPQHF. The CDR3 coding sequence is TGTGCCACCAGCAGAGATAGGAATCAGCCCCAGCATTTT.

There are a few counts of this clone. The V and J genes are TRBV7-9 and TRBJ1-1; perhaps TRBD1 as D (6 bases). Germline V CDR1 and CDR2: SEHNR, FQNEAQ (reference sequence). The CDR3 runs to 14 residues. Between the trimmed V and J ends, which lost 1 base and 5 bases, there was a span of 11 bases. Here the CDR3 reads CASSLVGGETEAFF. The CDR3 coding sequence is TGTGCCAGCAGCTTAGTGGGGGGCGAAACTGAAGCTTTCTTT. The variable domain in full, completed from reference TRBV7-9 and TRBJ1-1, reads DTGVSQNPRHKITKRGQNVTFRCDPISEHNRLYWYRQTLGQGPEFLTYFQNEAQLEKSRLLSDRFSAERPKGSFSTLEIQRTEQGDSAMYLCASSLVGGETEAFFGQGTRLTVV.

CDR3 DNA sequence: TGTGCCAGCAGCCCCCGCCCAGGCGGACCCCTCCACTTT. As protein: CASSPRPGGPLHF. The chain combines TRBV5-6 with TRBJ1-6; D call uncertain. This CDR3 is 13 amino acids long. Germline CDR1 is SGHDT and CDR2 is YYEEEE. Trimming left V 4 bases short and J 12 bases short, with 14 bases between.

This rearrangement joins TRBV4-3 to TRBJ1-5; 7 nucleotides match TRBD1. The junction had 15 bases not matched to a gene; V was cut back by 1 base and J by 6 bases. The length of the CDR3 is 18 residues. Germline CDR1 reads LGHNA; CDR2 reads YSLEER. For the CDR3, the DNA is TGCGCCAGCAGCCAAGCCAGGGATCTGACAGGGATGAGTCAGCCCCAGCATTTT. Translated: CASSQARDLTGMSQPQHF.

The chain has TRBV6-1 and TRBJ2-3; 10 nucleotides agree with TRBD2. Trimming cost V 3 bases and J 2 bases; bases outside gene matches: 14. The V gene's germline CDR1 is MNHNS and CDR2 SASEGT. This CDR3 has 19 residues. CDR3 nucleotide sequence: TGTGCCAGCAGTGACACTAGTTGGGAACTAGCGGGGCTCACAGATACGCAGTATTTT. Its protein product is CASSDTSWELAGLTDTQYF.

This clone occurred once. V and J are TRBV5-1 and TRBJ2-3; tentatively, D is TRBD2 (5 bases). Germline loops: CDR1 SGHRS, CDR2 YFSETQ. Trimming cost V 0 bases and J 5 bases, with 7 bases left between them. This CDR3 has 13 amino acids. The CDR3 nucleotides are TGCGCCAGCAGCTTGGGGGCGGGAGATACGCAGTATTTT. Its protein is CASSLGAGDTQYF.

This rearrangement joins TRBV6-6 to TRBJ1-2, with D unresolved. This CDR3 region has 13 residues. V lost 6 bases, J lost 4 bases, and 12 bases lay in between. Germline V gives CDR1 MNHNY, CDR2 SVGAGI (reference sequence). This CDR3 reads CASSDGLPYGYTF. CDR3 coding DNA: TGTGCCAGCAGCGACGGGCTCCCCTATGGCTACACCTTC.

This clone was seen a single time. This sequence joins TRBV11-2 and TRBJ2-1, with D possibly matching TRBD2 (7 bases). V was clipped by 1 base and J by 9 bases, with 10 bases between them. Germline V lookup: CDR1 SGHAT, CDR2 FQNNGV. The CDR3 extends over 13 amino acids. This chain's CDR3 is CASSLAGGLEQFF. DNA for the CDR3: TGTGCCAGCAGCTTAGCCGGGGGGCTTGAGCAGTTCTTC.

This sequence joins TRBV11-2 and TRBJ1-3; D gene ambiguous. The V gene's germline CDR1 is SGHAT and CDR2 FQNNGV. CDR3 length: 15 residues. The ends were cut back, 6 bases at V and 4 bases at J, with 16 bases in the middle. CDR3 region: CASSSNPVEGNTIYF. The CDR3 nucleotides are TGTGCCAGCAGTTCCAACCCGGTAGAAGGAAACACCATATATTTT.

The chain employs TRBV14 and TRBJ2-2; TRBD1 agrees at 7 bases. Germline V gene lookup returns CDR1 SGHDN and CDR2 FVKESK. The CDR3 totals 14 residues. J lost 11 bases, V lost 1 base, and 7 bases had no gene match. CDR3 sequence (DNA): TGTGCCAGCAGCCAAGGGGTTTACAGGGGAGAGCTGTTTTTT. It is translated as CASSQGVYRGELFF.

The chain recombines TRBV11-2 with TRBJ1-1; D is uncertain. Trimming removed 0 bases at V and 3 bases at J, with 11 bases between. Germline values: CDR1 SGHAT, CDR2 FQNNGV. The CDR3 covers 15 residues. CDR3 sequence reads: CASSLDRAGHTEAFF. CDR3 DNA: TGTGCCAGCAGCTTAGATCGGGCGGGCCACACTGAAGCTTTCTTT.

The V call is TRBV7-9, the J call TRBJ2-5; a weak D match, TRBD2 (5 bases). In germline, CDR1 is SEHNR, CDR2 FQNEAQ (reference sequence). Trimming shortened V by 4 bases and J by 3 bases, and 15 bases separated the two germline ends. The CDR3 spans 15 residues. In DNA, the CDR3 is TGTGCCAGCAGCTCCCGGGGAGAGGCTAAAGAGACCCAGTACTTC. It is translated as CASSSRGEAKETQYF.

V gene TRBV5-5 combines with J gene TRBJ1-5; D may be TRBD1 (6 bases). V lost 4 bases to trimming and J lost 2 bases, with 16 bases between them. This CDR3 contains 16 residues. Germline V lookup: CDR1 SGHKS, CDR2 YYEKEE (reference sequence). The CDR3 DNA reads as TGTGCCAGCAGCCTTAGTACAGGGTTTGGCAATCAGCCCCAGCATTTT. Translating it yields CASSLSTGFGNQPQHF.

CDR3 nucleotides: TGTGCAAGTCACTTACAGACGGGGCGCACTGAAGCTTTCTTT. Protein: CASHLQTGRTEAFF. The rearrangement links TRBV12-2 to TRBJ1-1. TRBV12-2 has pseudogene status. The CDR3 is made up of 14 amino acids.

CDR3 residues: CASSQPTLSTEAFF. CDR3 sequence (DNA): TGTGCCAGCAGCCAACCAACCTTGAGCACTGAAGCTTTCTTT. The chain uses TRBV14 and TRBJ1-1, with D unclear. This CDR3 spans 14 amino acids. V was cut by 2 bases and J by 4 bases, with 11 bases left in between. The V gene's germline CDR1 is SGHDN and CDR2 FVKESK.